The present entry profiles one T cell receptor (beta chain) with its context. Antigen: not known. The sample belongs to a study of cytomegalovirus exposure and HLA in healthy donors. General observations from the study: In vitro assays verified that a few CMV-associated chains recognized CMV antigens specifically. The authors judged a highly shared variant cluster likely a sequencing artifact.

PCR involved 60 Vbeta and 13 Jbeta primers. Measured with immunoSEQ multiplex PCR; TCRdb has only the in-frame clones, and not every one. The data show 110,000 to 150,000 clones, with about two thirds seen just once and roughly 2% held by the top ten. V trimming: 4 bases; J trimming: 5 bases; junction bases outside the gene matches: 6. Germline V gene sequence: CDR1 SGHNT, CDR2 YYREEE (reference sequence). The CDR3 covers 14 residues. Donors showed nominal health when sampled, although they likely had unrecorded immune exposures. The origin of this receptor is a woman aged 60 to 75 in good health and CMV-seropositive. What was sequenced was PBMCs. The chain carries TRBV5-4 and TRBJ2-3, with 8 bases matching TRBD2. The DNA of the CDR3 is TGTGCCAGCAGCGGGGGGACTAGGGGAGATACGCAGTATTTT. The encoded protein is CASSGGTRGDTQYF.